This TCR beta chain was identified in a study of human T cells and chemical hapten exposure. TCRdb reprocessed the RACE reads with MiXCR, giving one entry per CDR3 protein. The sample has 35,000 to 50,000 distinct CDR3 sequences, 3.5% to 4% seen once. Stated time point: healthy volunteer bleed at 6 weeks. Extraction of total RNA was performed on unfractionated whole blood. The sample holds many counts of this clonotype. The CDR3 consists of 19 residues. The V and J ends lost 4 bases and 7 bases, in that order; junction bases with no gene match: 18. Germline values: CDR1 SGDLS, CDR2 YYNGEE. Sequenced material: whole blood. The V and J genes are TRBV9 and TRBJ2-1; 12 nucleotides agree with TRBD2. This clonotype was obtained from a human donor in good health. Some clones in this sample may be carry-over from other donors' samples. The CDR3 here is CASSPFPPSGRAVWNEQFF. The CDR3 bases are TGTGCCAGCAGCCCATTCCCTCCTAGCGGGAGGGCCGTATGGAATGAGCAGTTCTTC.